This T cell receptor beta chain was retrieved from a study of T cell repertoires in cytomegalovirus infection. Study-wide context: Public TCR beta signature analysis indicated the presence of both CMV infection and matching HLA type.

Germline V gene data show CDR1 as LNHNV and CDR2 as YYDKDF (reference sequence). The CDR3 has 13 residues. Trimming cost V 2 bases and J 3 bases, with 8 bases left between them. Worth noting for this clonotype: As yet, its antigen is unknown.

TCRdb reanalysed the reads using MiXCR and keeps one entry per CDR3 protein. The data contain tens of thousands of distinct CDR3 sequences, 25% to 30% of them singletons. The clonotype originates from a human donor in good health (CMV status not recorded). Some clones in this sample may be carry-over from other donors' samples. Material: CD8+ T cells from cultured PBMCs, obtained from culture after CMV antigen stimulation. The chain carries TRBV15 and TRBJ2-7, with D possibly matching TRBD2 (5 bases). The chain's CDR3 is CATSRTDFYEQYF. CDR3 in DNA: TGTGCCACCAGCAGAACGGACTTCTACGAGCAGTACTTC.